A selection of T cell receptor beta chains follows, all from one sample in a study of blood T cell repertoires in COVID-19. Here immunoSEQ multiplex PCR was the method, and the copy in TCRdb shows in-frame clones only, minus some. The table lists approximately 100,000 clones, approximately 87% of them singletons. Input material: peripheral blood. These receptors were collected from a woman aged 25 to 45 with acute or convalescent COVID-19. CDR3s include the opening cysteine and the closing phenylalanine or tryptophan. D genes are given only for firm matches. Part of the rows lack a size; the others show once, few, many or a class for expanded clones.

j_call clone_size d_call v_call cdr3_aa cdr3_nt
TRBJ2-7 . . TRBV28 CASSFGGEQYF TGTGCCAGCAGTTTCGGCGGGGAGCAGTACTTC
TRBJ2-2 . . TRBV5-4 CASSSGETGELFF TGTGCCAGCTCCTCGGGGGAGACCGGGGAGCTGTTTTTT
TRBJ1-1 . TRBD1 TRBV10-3 CAISDRQGYTEAFF TGTGCCATCAGTGATAGACAGGGGTACACTGAAGCTTTCTTT
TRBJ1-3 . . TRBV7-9 CAGGDQPSGNTIYF TGTGCCGGGGGGGACCAACCCTCTGGAAACACCATATATTTT
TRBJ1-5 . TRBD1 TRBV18 CASSAGTGTGQPQHF TGTGCCAGCTCAGCCGGGACAGGGACAGGTCAGCCCCAGCATTTT
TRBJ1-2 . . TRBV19 CASSEAALYGYTF TGTGCCAGTAGCGAGGCTGCTCTCTATGGCTACACCTTC
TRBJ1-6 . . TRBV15 CATSRGRGGNSPLHF TGTGCCACCAGCAGAGGACGGGGGGGGAACTCACCCCTCCACTTT
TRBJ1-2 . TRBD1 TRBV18 CASSQDRADGYTF TGTGCCAGCTCACAGGACAGGGCTGATGGCTACACCTTC
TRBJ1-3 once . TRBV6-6 CASSLTNQGPYSGNTIYF TGTGCCAGCAGTCTAACGAATCAGGGCCCGTACTCTGGAAACACCATATATTTT
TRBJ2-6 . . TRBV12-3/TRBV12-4 CASRNAQTNVLTF TGTGCCAGCAGAAACGCCCAGACCAACGTCCTGACTTTC
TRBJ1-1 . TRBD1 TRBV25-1 CASSERGTGGTEAFF TGTGCCAGCAGTGAACGTGGGACAGGGGGCACTGAAGCTTTCTTT
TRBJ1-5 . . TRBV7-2 CASSLAGTGGEPQHF TGTGCCAGCAGCTTAGCGGGGACCGGCGGGGAGCCCCAGCATTTT
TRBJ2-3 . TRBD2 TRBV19 CASRRAGGGDTQYF TGTGCCAGTAGACGGGCGGGGGGTGGAGATACGCAGTATTTT
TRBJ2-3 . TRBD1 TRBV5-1 CASSLVGTGFADTQYF TGCGCCAGCAGCTTGGTGGGGACAGGGTTCGCAGATACGCAGTATTTT
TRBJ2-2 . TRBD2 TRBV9 CASSGPSGDTGELFF TGTGCCAGCAGCGGCCCTAGCGGTGACACCGGGGAGCTGTTTTTT
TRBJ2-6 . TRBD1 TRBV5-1 CASSLEVQGAAGANVLTF TGCGCCAGCAGCTTGGAGGTACAGGGGGCAGCAGGGGCCAACGTCCTGACTTTC
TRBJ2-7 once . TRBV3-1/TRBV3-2 CASSDYRAYEQYF TGTGCCAGCAGCGATTACAGGGCATACGAGCAGTACTTC
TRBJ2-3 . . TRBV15 CATSPYGYTQYF TGTGCCACCAGCCCATACGGTTATACGCAGTATTTT
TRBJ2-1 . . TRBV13 CASSLIQTAYNEQFF TGTGCCAGCAGCTTAATACAGACAGCATACAATGAGCAGTTCTTC
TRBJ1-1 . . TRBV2 CASSGDSLGALNTEAFF TGTGCCAGCAGTGGGGACTCTTTAGGGGCCCTGAACACTGAAGCTTTCTTT
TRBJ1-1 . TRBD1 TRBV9 CASSPETLPLRDSEAFF TGTGCCAGCAGCCCAGAAACCCTCCCTTTGCGGGACAGTGAAGCTTTCTTT
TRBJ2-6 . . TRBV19 CASSIAGIGIASSGANVLTF TGTGCCAGTAGTATAGCAGGGATAGGGATCGCATCCTCTGGGGCCAACGTCCTGACTTTC
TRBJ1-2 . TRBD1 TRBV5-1 CASSDLYRDRGGGYTF TGCGCCAGCAGCGACCTATACCGGGACAGGGGTGGTGGCTACACCTTC
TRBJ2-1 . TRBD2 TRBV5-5 CASSPGLASYNEQFF TGTGCCAGCAGCCCGGGACTAGCGTCCTACAATGAGCAGTTCTTC
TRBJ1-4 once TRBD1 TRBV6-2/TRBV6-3 CASSRRQGVNEKLFF TGTGCCAGCAGTCGGCGACAGGGAGTAAATGAAAAACTGTTTTTT
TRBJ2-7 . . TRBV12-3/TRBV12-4 CASSFSVYEQYF TGTGCCAGCAGTTTCTCGGTCTACGAGCAGTACTTC
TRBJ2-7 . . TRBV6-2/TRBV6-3 CASSYTRDIVGSQQYF TGTGCCAGCAGTTACACCCGCGATATTGTGGGCTCCCAGCAGTACTTC
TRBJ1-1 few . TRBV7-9 CASSLHGLVAFF TGTGCCAGCAGCTTGCACGGACTTGTAGCTTTCTTT
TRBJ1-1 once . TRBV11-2 CASSLQSNTEAFF TGTGCCAGCAGCCTACAGTCGAACACTGAAGCTTTCTTT
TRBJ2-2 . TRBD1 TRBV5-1 CASSPRGRGSTGELFF TGCGCCAGCAGCCCCAGGGGGCGAGGTAGCACCGGGGAGCTGTTTTTT
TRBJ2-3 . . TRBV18 CASADRKSTDTQYF TGTGCCAGCGCGGACAGAAAGAGCACAGATACGCAGTATTTT
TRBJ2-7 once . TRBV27 CASRYTGGVPYEQYF TGTGCCAGCAGATACACAGGGGGGGTCCCCTACGAGCAGTACTTC
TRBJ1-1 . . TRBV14 CASSVVSYTEAFF TGTGCCAGCAGCGTGGTTAGCTACACTGAAGCTTTCTTT
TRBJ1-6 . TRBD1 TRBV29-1 CSAGGQGSPLHF TGCAGCGCTGGGGGACAGGGATCACCCCTCCACTTT
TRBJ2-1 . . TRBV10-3 CAITRDFQSTNEQFF TGTGCCATCACCAGGGACTTCCAGTCAACCAATGAGCAGTTCTTC
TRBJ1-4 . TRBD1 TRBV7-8 CASSSRGAGGDEKLFF TGTGCCAGCAGCTCTCGTGGGGCAGGGGGCGATGAAAAACTGTTTTTT
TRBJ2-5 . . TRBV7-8 CASSLEGYGETQYF TGTGCCAGCAGCTTAGAGGGGTATGGAGAGACCCAGTACTTC
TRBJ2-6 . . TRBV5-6 CASSLGEQAGANVLTF TGTGCCAGCAGCTTAGGGGAACAAGCAGGGGCCAACGTCCTGACTTTC
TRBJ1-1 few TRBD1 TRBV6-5 CASSYKGQMNTEAFF TGTGCCAGCAGTTACAAGGGACAGATGAACACTGAAGCTTTCTTT
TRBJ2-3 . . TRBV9 CASSQRQADTQYF TGTGCCAGCAGCCAACGACAGGCAGATACGCAGTATTTT
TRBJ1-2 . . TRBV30 CAWREDVDYGYTF TGTGCCTGGAGGGAGGATGTCGACTATGGCTACACCTTC
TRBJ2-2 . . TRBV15 CATGRDLQGNTGELFF TGTGCCACCGGCAGAGATCTCCAGGGGAACACCGGGGAGCTGTTTTTT
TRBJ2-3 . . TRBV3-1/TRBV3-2 CASCYGVSTDTQYF TGTGCCAGCTGCTACGGGGTTAGCACAGATACGCAGTATTTT
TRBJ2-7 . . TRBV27 CASSLSAVYEQYF TGTGCCAGCAGTTTATCGGCCGTATACGAGCAGTACTTC
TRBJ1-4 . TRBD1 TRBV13 CASSHRGREKLFF TGTGCCAGCAGTCACAGGGGACGGGAAAAACTGTTTTTT
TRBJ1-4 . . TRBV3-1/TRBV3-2 CASSRAANEKLFF TGTGCCAGTTCCAGGGCAGCTAATGAAAAACTGTTTTTT
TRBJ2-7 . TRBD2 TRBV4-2 CASSWGLAGEQYF TGTGCCAGCAGCTGGGGACTAGCGGGGGAGCAGTACTTC
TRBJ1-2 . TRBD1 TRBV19 CASDRGPNYGYTF TGTGCCAGCGACAGGGGTCCTAACTATGGCTACACCTTC
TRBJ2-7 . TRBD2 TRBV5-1 CASSHTSGGSYEQYF TGCGCCAGCAGCCATACTAGCGGGGGCTCCTACGAGCAGTACTTC